These 31 T cell receptor beta chains share one sample of origin, sequenced in a study of T cell responses to AZD1222 COVID-19 vaccine. Sequencing used immunoSEQ multiplex PCR; TCRdb keeps in-frame clones, though not all of them. The top ten clones hold approximately 3.5% of a sample with over 120,000 clones, 92% of them seen once. The material sequenced was peripheral blood, taken 28 days after the second AZD1222 dose. All receptors derive from an adult who received the AZD1222 COVID-19 vaccine.

The V and J genes are TRBV6-2 or TRBV6-3 and TRBJ1-5; TRBD1 matches 9 bases. The junction had 19 bases not matched to a gene; V was cut back by 6 bases and J by 4 bases. CDR1 MNHEY and CDR2 SVGEGT come from the germline V gene. The CDR3 sequence is 19 residues long. This chain's CDR3 is CASSRTGTGMLFGNQPQHF. Written as DNA, the CDR3 is TGTGCCAGCAGCAGGACCGGGACAGGGATGCTTTTCGGGAATCAGCCCCAGCATTTT.

V and J are TRBV9 and TRBJ2-7; unclear D gene. V lost 0 bases, J lost 1 base, and 11 bases lay in between. The germline V gene has CDR1 SGDLS and CDR2 YYNGEE. There are 15 residues in the CDR3. This chain's CDR3 is CASSVEVGASYEQYF. In nucleotides, the CDR3 is TGTGCCAGCAGCGTAGAGGTAGGAGCTTCCTACGAGCAGTACTTC.

Only one count was recorded for this clone. The chain carries TRBV10-3 and TRBJ1-2; TRBD1 aligns across 7 bases. This CDR3 comprises 15 residues. CDR1 is ENHRY and CDR2 is SYGVKD in the germline V gene. V gave up 4 bases and J gave up 7 bases; unmatched junction bases: 12. The CDR3 DNA reads TGTGCCATCAGTGCCGGGACAGCGCGTCAGGGTGGCTACACCTTC. It yields the protein CAISAGTARQGGYTF.

This clone was recorded only once. V gene TRBV20-1 combines with J gene TRBJ1-5, with D maybe TRBD1 (6 bases). CDR3 length: 11 residues. Trimming shortened V by 6 bases and J by 7 bases, and 10 bases separated the two germline ends. Germline V gene lookup returns CDR1 DFQATT and CDR2 SNEGSKA (reference sequence). The CDR3 DNA is TGCAGTGCCCGGGGACAACAGCCCCAGCATTTT. This gives the protein CSARGQQPQHF.

The chain links TRBV2 to TRBJ1-1; a possible D gene is TRBD1 (5 bases). The CDR3 length is 13 residues. Germline V CDR1 and CDR2: SNHLY, FYNNEI. V lost 4 bases to trimming and J lost 1 base, with 7 bases between them. For the CDR3, the DNA is TGTGCCAGCAGTGCTCAGGGGAACACTGAAGCTTTCTTT. This sequence encodes CASSAQGNTEAFF.

The rearrangement uses TRBV6-2 or TRBV6-3 and TRBJ2-7, with D unclear. Trimming removed 2 bases from V and 3 bases from J, with 8 bases in between. Germline V gene data show CDR1 as MNHEY and CDR2 as SVGEGT. CDR3 length equals 13 residues. CDR3 in DNA: TGTGCCAGCAGTTACCCGGGCTTCTACGAGCAGTACTTC. It yields the protein CASSYPGFYEQYF.

V is TRBV6-5 and J is TRBJ1-3, with a weak D call TRBD1 (6 bases). The V gene lost 5 bases and the J gene lost 0 bases, with 11 bases spanning the gap. This CDR3 spans 15 amino acids. CDR1 is MNHEY and CDR2 is SVGAGI in the germline V gene. The CDR3 bases are TGTGCCAGCAGTCACCAGGGGTCCTCTGGAAACACCATATATTTT. It is translated as CASSHQGSSGNTIYF.

The chain recombines TRBV9 with TRBJ2-2, with 7 bases identical to TRBD2. CDR1 is SGDLS, CDR2 YYNGEE, per germline. This CDR3 has 16 residues. With 1 base clipped from V and 1 base from J, the junction kept 4 bases outside the gene matches. CDR3 DNA: TGTGCCAGCAGCGTATCGGGCGGGAGGAACACCGGGGAGCTGTTTTTT. This sequence encodes CASSVSGGRNTGELFF.

This clone came up once. The rearrangement joins TRBV5-1 to TRBJ1-2; D gene unclear. V lost 0 bases and J 7 bases, leaving 10 bases between the germline ends. CDR1 and CDR2 from the germline V gene are SGHRS and YFSETQ. The CDR3 loop spans 13 amino acids. For the CDR3, the DNA is TGCGCCAGCAGCTTGGCCAACCGGTCTGGCTACACCTTC. Its protein is CASSLANRSGYTF.

In this sample, this clone turned up once. The chain joins TRBV5-4 to TRBJ1-2; D unclear. The length of the CDR3 is 14 residues. Trimming shortened V by 4 bases and J by 7 bases, and 17 bases separated the two germline ends. The germline V gene encodes CDR1 SGHNT and CDR2 YYREEE (reference sequence). CDR3 sequence reads: CASSLPGQPSGYTF. For the CDR3, the DNA is TGTGCCAGCAGCCTTCCGGGCCAGCCTTCTGGCTACACCTTC.

V and J are TRBV7-2 and TRBJ1-1; tentatively, D is TRBD1 (5 bases). V was shortened by 5 bases and J by 3 bases, with 16 bases between the two germline ends. CDR3 length: 15 residues. The germline V gene has CDR1 SGHTA and CDR2 FQGNSA. CDR3 loop: CASSPQLGRYTEAFF. CDR3 bases: TGTGCCAGCAGCCCCCAACTGGGGCGATACACTGAAGCTTTCTTT.

The chain carries TRBV28 and TRBJ2-7; TRBD2 aligns across 12 bases. CDR1 MDHEN and CDR2 SYDVKM come from the germline V gene. The CDR3 spans 17 residues. V was pared by 6 bases and J by 5 bases, with 14 bases of the junction left unmatched. In nucleotides, the CDR3 is TGTGCCAGCAGGCCCTCGGGACTAGCGGGTGGTTACCACGAGCAGTACTTC. This codes for CASRPSGLAGGYHEQYF.

The chain links TRBV11-2 to TRBJ1-1; D perhaps matches TRBD1 (5 bases). V was clipped by 1 base and J by 1 base, with 10 bases between them. The CDR3 spans 15 residues. Germline loops: CDR1 SGHAT, CDR2 FQNNGV. CDR3 amino acids: CASSLGGASNTEAFF. DNA for the CDR3: TGTGCCAGCAGCTTAGGAGGGGCCTCGAACACTGAAGCTTTCTTT.

This sequence joins TRBV6-5 and TRBJ2-7; 8 positions agree with TRBD1. The junction had 6 bases not matched to a gene; V was cut back by 7 bases and J by 1 base. Per the germline V gene, CDR1 is MNHEY and CDR2 is SVGAGI. The CDR3 runs 14 residues. DNA of the CDR3: TGTGCCAGCAACCCAGGGGGCGCTTCCTACGAGCAGTACTTC. Protein sequence: CASNPGGASYEQYF.

This rearrangement joins TRBV5-1 to TRBJ2-6; D unresolved. The CDR3 spans 15 residues. Germline V gene lookup returns CDR1 SGHRS and CDR2 YFSETQ. Trimming pared 4 bases from V and 4 bases from J, leaving 12 bases between. CDR3 protein: CASSGATAGANVLTF. The CDR3 coding sequence is TGCGCCAGCAGCGGCGCTACAGCCGGGGCCAACGTCCTGACTTTC.

V usage is TRBV18 and J usage is TRBJ1-1; no firm D call. The CDR3 sequence is 13 residues long. Germline CDR1 reads KGHSH; CDR2 reads LQKENI. V was pared by 3 bases and J by 4 bases, with 9 bases between. The DNA for the CDR3 is TGTGCCAGCTCACCCTCAACTAGCACTGAAGCTTTCTTT. Its translation is CASSPSTSTEAFF. Together with reference TRBV18 and TRBJ1-1, the CDR3 gives the full variable domain: NAGVMQNPRHLVRRRGQEARLRCSPMKGHSHVYWYRQLPEEGLKFMVYLQKENIIDESGMPKERFSAEFPKEGPSILRIQQVVRGDSAAYFCASSPSTSTEAFFGQGTRLTVV.

V and J are TRBV5-1 and TRBJ2-7; TRBD2 agrees at 16 bases. The V segment lost 6 bases and the J segment 2 bases; nucleotides outside the gene matches: 5. Germline CDR1 SGHRS, CDR2 YFSETQ. The CDR3 length is 16 residues. The CDR3 region has the DNA TGCGCCAGCACCAAGGGACTAGCGGGAGGGGCCTACGAGCAGTACTTC. Translating it yields CASTKGLAGGAYEQYF.

The chain links TRBV7-9 to TRBJ1-6; 9 nucleotides line up with TRBD1. The CDR3 runs to 15 residues. Germline V gene data show CDR1 as SEHNR and CDR2 as FQNEAQ (reference sequence). J lost 7 bases, V lost 4 bases, and 5 bases had no gene match. The CDR3 sequence: CASSSPGQGNSPLHF. CDR3 DNA sequence: TGTGCCAGCAGCTCTCCGGGACAGGGAAATTCACCCCTCCACTTT.

This chain connects TRBV10-3 to TRBJ2-3; D is unclear. V lost 4 bases and J lost 2, with 13 bases in between. Germline CDR1 is ENHRY and CDR2 is SYGVKD. CDR3 length: 15 residues. CDR3 residues: CAISGIVENTDTQYF. For the CDR3, the DNA is TGTGCCATCAGTGGAATCGTCGAGAACACAGATACGCAGTATTTT.

The CDR3 coding sequence is TGTGCCAGCATTGGGACAGGGAGTGGGGTAGCGGGAGCAGATACGCAGTATTTT. Its protein product is CASIGTGSGVAGADTQYF. The chain carries TRBV2 and TRBJ2-3; the D gene could be TRBD1 or TRBD2 (9 bases each). V was clipped by 7 bases and J by 4 bases, with 27 bases between them. Per germline, CDR1 SNHLY and CDR2 FYNNEI. The CDR3 has 18 residues. Based on the CDR3 plus reference TRBV2 and TRBJ2-3, the full variable domain is EPEVTQTPSHQVTQMGQEVILRCVPISNHLYFYWYRQILGQKVEFLVSFYNNEISEKSEIFDDQFSVERPDGSNFTLKIRSTKLEDSAMYFCASIGTGSGVAGADTQYFGPGTRLTVL.

In its sample, this clone was seen a few times. The genes are TRBV11-2 and TRBJ2-1; perhaps TRBD2 as D (5 bases). V lost 5 bases, J lost 0 bases, and 14 bases lay in between. Germline V lookup: CDR1 SGHAT, CDR2 FQNNGV. The CDR3 has 16 amino acids. CDR3: CASSPLGVSSYNEQFF. The DNA of the CDR3 is TGTGCCAGCAGCCCCCTCGGGGTGAGCTCCTACAATGAGCAGTTCTTC.

The chain carries TRBV11-2 and TRBJ2-5, with TRBD2 identical over 12 bases. With 7 bases clipped from V and 6 bases from J, the junction kept 6 bases outside the gene matches. Looked up from germline, CDR1 is SGHAT and CDR2 is FQNNGV. There are 14 residues in the CDR3. CDR3 sequence reads: CASTPLAGGKTQYF. CDR3 nucleotide sequence: TGTGCCAGCACCCCACTAGCGGGAGGAAAGACCCAGTACTTC.

The chain combines TRBV7-9 with TRBJ1-2, with a tentative D call TRBD1 (5 bases). The CDR3 is made up of 15 amino acids. Germline V gene sequence: CDR1 SEHNR, CDR2 FQNEAQ (reference sequence). V lost 1 base to trimming and J lost 4 bases, with 13 bases between them. The CDR3 bases are TGTGCCAGCAGCTTAGGACAGTCTGGTCTCTATGGCTACACCTTC. Translated: CASSLGQSGLYGYTF.

In DNA form, the CDR3 reads TGTGCCAGCAGCTTAGGGGACATCTCCTATGGCTACACCTTC. Translating gives CASSLGDISYGYTF. The genes are TRBV7-2 and TRBJ1-2; possible D gene TRBD1, 6 bases. Between the trimmed V and J ends, which lost 1 base and 4 bases, there was a span of 10 bases. The germline CDR1 and CDR2 sequences are SGHTA and FQGNSA. The CDR3 totals 14 residues.

J is TRBJ2-1 and V is TRBV27, with 7 bases fitting TRBD1. Germline CDR1 and CDR2: MNHEY and SMNVEV (reference sequence). V shed 7 bases, J shed 10 bases, and the junction held 10 bases outside the gene matches. The CDR3 totals 13 residues. DNA for the CDR3: TGTGCCAGCAAGGGGGCTCTCACCGGGGAGCAGTTCTTC. Protein sequence: CASKGALTGEQFF.

The gene calls are TRBV4-1 and TRBJ2-7, with 8 bases identical to TRBD2. Trimming took 0 bases from V and 2 from J; bases not matched to a gene: 0. The V gene's germline CDR1 is MGHRA and CDR2 YSYEKL. The CDR3 has 14 residues. The CDR3 here is CASSQEAGAYEQYF. CDR3 DNA sequence: TGCGCCAGCAGCCAAGAAGCGGGAGCCTACGAGCAGTACTTC.

This CDR3 reads CASSYREWTDTQYF. CDR3 sequence (DNA): TGTGCCAGCAGCTACAGGGAATGGACAGATACGCAGTATTTT. The rearrangement uses TRBV7-2 and TRBJ2-3, with D possibly being TRBD1 (6 bases). CDR3 length equals 14 residues. Germline V CDR1 and CDR2: SGHTA, FQGNSA. Trimming removed 4 bases from V and 3 bases from J, with 11 bases in between. The full variable domain, completed using reference TRBV7-2 and TRBJ2-3, is GAGVSQSPSNKVTEKGKDVELRCDPISGHTALYWYRQSLGQGLEFLIYFQGNSAPDKSGLPSDRFSAERTGGSVSTLTIQRTQQEDSAVYLCASSYREWTDTQYFGPGTRLTVL.

The rearrangement links TRBV19 to TRBJ2-1, with TRBD1 matching over 8 bases. The CDR3 sequence is 14 residues long. Germline V lookup: CDR1 LNHDA, CDR2 SQIVND (reference sequence). V shed 7 bases, J shed 9 bases, and the junction held 11 bases outside the gene matches. CDR3 bases: TGTGCCAGTACCCTTCAGGGGGCAGGGACTGAGCAGTTCTTC. Protein sequence: CASTLQGAGTEQFF.

V usage is TRBV9 and J usage is TRBJ2-3; 8 nucleotides line up with TRBD1. J lost 0 bases, V lost 6 bases, and 6 bases had no gene match. From germline, CDR1 is SGDLS and CDR2 YYNGEE. The CDR3 extends over 15 amino acids. The CDR3 DNA reads as TGTGCCAGCAACCCGACAGGGGCTAGCACAGATACGCAGTATTTT. Protein sequence: CASNPTGASTDTQYF. The whole variable domain, remainder taken from reference TRBV9 and TRBJ2-3, is DSGVTQTPKHLITATGQRVTLRCSPRSGDLSVYWYQQSLDQGLQFLIQYYNGEERAKGNILERFSAQQFPDLHSELNLSSLELGDSALYFCASNPTGASTDTQYFGPGTRLTVL.

The rearrangement links TRBV28 to TRBJ1-2; 7 nucleotides agree with TRBD1. V shed 5 bases, J shed 4 bases, and the junction held 7 bases outside the gene matches. This CDR3 contains 14 residues. Germline loops: CDR1 MDHEN, CDR2 SYDVKM. As DNA, the CDR3 is TGTGCCAGCAGTAACCGACAGGGACCCTATGGCTACACCTTC. Amino acids: CASSNRQGPYGYTF.

V is TRBV18 and J is TRBJ2-2, with unresolved D. Trimming removed 4 bases from V and 5 bases from J, with 11 bases in between. CDR1 is KGHSH, CDR2 LQKENI, per germline. The CDR3 runs 14 residues. The CDR3 is CASSLGFRTGELFF. The CDR3 DNA sequence: TGTGCCAGCTCACTCGGATTTAGGACCGGGGAGCTGTTTTTT.